One and the same sample provided the 20 T cell receptor beta chains below, sequenced in a study of identical twins. TCRdb reprocessed the 5' RACE reads with MiXCR, giving one entry per CDR3 protein. The sample consists of just under 550,000 distinct CDR3 sequences, about 15% of them appearing once. This sample was also put to use in a study of yellow fever vaccine responses in identical twins.

The sample taken for sequencing was CD4+ T cells sorted from blood. These receptor sequences come from a woman aged 18-29 years in good health.

This chain connects TRBV20-1 to TRBJ2-7; a possible D gene is TRBD2 (6 bases). Germline V gives CDR1 DFQATT, CDR2 SNEGSKA (reference sequence). The CDR3 covers 13 residues. V was shortened by 1 base and J by 3 bases, with 10 bases between the two germline ends. The CDR3 loop is CSARASGVYEQYV. CDR3 in DNA: TGCAGTGCTAGAGCCTCGGGGGTCTACGAGCAGTACGTC.

This clonotype came up many times. This chain links TRBV5-1 with TRBJ2-3; no clear D gene. V was cut by 4 bases and J by 0 bases, with 9 bases left in between. The germline V gene has CDR1 SGHRS and CDR2 YFSETQ. The CDR3 totals 14 residues. The CDR3 is CASSPTSSTDTQYF. In nucleotides, the CDR3 is TGCGCCAGCAGCCCTACCTCTAGCACAGATACGCAGTATTTT.

This clonotype showed up just a few times. CDR3 loop: CASSRSGVDTDGYTF. The CDR3 DNA reads TGTGCCAGCAGTCGATCCGGGGTTGACACGGATGGCTACACCTTC. This chain connects TRBV12-3 or TRBV12-4 to TRBJ1-2, with D uncertain. V lost 5 bases and J 6 bases, leaving 19 bases between the germline ends. The CDR3 contains 15 residues.

The chain links TRBV5-1 to TRBJ2-7; D not certain. CDR1 is SGHRS, CDR2 YFSETQ, per germline. The ends were cut back, 1 base at V and 8 bases at J, with 7 bases in the middle. The length of the CDR3 is 11 residues. CDR3: CASSLFGQQYV. CDR3 DNA sequence: TGCGCCAGCAGCTTGTTTGGACAGCAGTACGTC.

The chain is built from TRBV20-1 and TRBJ1-4; perhaps TRBD1 as D (5 bases). The ends were cut back, 3 bases at V and 3 bases at J, with 8 bases in the middle. Looked up from germline, CDR1 is DFQATT and CDR2 is SNEGSKA (reference sequence). The CDR3 is 13 amino acids. In DNA, the CDR3 is TGCAGTGCTAGGGGGCTGTCTAATGAAAAACTGTTTTTT. Translation: CSARGLSNEKLFF.

A few counts support this clonotype. This rearrangement joins TRBV12-3 or TRBV12-4 to TRBJ2-1; D assignment may be TRBD1 or TRBD2 (5 bases each). The CDR3 is made up of 14 amino acids. V was clipped by 9 bases and J by 2 bases, with 14 bases between them. Here the CDR3 reads CASIRDGTYNEQFF. Here the CDR3 DNA reads TGTGCCAGTATCCGGGACGGGACCTACAATGAGCAGTTCTTC.

The chain couples TRBV12-3 or TRBV12-4 to TRBJ2-3; 12 bases are shared with TRBD2. This CDR3 contains 14 residues. V shed 8 bases and J 10 bases; nucleotides not matched to a gene: 10. CDR3 in amino acids: CASRGLAGHLPQYF. The CDR3 coding sequence is TGTGCCAGCCGTGGACTAGCGGGGCACCTACCGCAGTATTTT.

This clonotype turned up a few times. This CDR3 reads CATSVPTGTGSTDTQYF. CDR3 nucleotides: TGTGCCACCAGTGTCCCCACCGGGACAGGGAGTACAGATACGCAGTATTTT. The chain combines TRBV24-1 with TRBJ2-3; 9 nucleotides align to TRBD1. The CDR3 has 17 amino acids. In germline, CDR1 is KGHDR, CDR2 SFDVKD. Trimming at V came to 5 bases and at J to 3 bases, leaving 11 bases not matched to a gene.

Concerning this clonotype: A much larger clone differs from this one at a single base, so this may be a read error. The chain employs TRBV3-1 and TRBJ2-2, with D possibly being TRBD2 (5 bases). The CDR3 spans 19 residues. The germline CDR1 and CDR2 sequences are LGHDT and YNNKEL (reference sequence). The CDR3 reads CASSRRGIRSFANTGELLF. CDR3 DNA sequence: TGTGCCAGCAGCCGCCGGGGAATTCGGAGTTTCGCGAACACCGGGGAGCTGTTGTTT. The full variable domain, completed using reference TRBV3-1 and TRBJ2-2, is DTAVSQTPKYLVTQMGNDKSIKCEQNLGHDTMYWYKQDSKKFLKIMFSYNNKELIINETVPNRFSPKSPDKAHLNLHINSLELGDSAVYFCASSRRGIRSFANTGELLFGEGSRLTVL.

This chain joins TRBV5-5 and TRBJ2-3; no firm D call. The germline V and J ends were trimmed by 4 bases and 2 bases, with 11 bases remaining between them. The CDR3 loop spans 14 amino acids. Germline V gene lookup returns CDR1 SGHKS and CDR2 YYEKEE (reference sequence). CDR3 DNA: TGTGCCAGCAGCATGTATTACACCACAGATACGCAGTATTTT. Protein: CASSMYYTTDTQYF.

A few counts support this clonotype. The J gene is TRBJ2-5, the V gene TRBV7-2, with D possibly being TRBD1 or TRBD2 (5 bases each). The CDR3 sequence is 13 residues long. Germline V gene lookup returns CDR1 SGHTA and CDR2 FQGNSA. The ends were cut back, 7 bases at V and 3 bases at J, with 12 bases in the middle. CDR3 in amino acids: CASTRGAEETQYF. The CDR3 region has the DNA TGTGCCAGCACCCGAGGGGCAGAAGAGACCCAGTACTTC.

This sequence joins TRBV28 and TRBJ1-6; 10 positions agree with TRBD1. Germline-derived CDR1 and CDR2 are MDHEN and SYDVKM. This CDR3 region has 17 residues. The V and J ends lost 5 bases and 2 bases, in that order; junction bases with no gene match: 6. In nucleotides, the CDR3 is TGTGCCAGCAGTCCGCGACAGGGGGCGACCTATAATTCACCCCTCCACTTT. Translation gives CASSPRQGATYNSPLHF.

V is TRBV12-3 or TRBV12-4 and J is TRBJ1-2; no firm D call. Trimming stripped 6 bases from V and 2 bases from J, with 13 bases between. CDR3 length: 14 amino acids. The CDR3: CASSPLRVNYGYTF. The CDR3 nucleotides read TGTGCCAGCAGCCCTTTGCGGGTGAACTATGGCTACACCTTC.

This clonotype occurred a few times. This rearrangement joins TRBV20-1 to TRBJ2-2; D is ambiguous. CDR1 is DFQATT, CDR2 SNEGSKA, per germline (reference sequence). V shed 2 bases and J shed 6 bases, with 10 bases lying between them. The CDR3 extends over 13 amino acids. CDR3: CSARRGDSGELFF. DNA for the CDR3: TGCAGTGCTAGAAGAGGAGATTCCGGGGAGCTGTTTTTT.

The table lists this clonotype with many counts. V gene TRBV12-3 or TRBV12-4 combines with J gene TRBJ2-5, with D perhaps matching TRBD1 (6 bases). The V end was cut by 5 bases, the J end by 2 bases, with 12 bases between. The CDR3 extends over 14 amino acids. The CDR3 coding sequence is TGTGCCAGCAGTCCAACAGGGCCACAAGAGACCCAGTACTTC. Translated: CASSPTGPQETQYF.

The chain couples TRBV19 to TRBJ2-1, with TRBD1 matching 9 bases. The V segment lost 1 base and the J segment 9 bases; nucleotides outside the gene matches: 4. The CDR3 extends over 14 amino acids. Germline CDR1 and CDR2: LNHDA and SQIVND (reference sequence). The DNA for the CDR3 is TGTGCCAGTAGTATAGTCTCGGACAGGGGTGAGCAGTTCTTC. Protein sequence: CASSIVSDRGEQFF. The full variable domain, with the rest looked up from reference TRBV19 and TRBJ2-1, is DGGITQSPKYLFRKEGQNVTLSCEQNLNHDAMYWYRQDPGQGLRLIYYSQIVNDFQKGDIAEGYSVSREKKESFPLTVTSAQKNPTAFYLCASSIVSDRGEQFFGPGTRLTVL.

J is TRBJ2-3 and V is TRBV28; TRBD2 matches 12 bases. CDR1 is MDHEN, CDR2 SYDVKM, per germline. The CDR3 consists of 16 residues. V lost 6 bases and J lost 2; bases outside the gene matches: 6. CDR3 DNA sequence: TGTGCCAGCAGAACACTAGCGGGGGGCCCCACAGATACGCAGTATTTT. Translation gives CASRTLAGGPTDTQYF.

In this sample, this clonotype turned up a few times. The gene calls are TRBV29-1 and TRBJ2-7, with 9 bases identical to TRBD1. The CDR3 runs to 13 residues. V lost 7 bases, J lost 4 bases, and 8 bases stayed unmatched. The germline V gene has CDR1 SQVTM and CDR2 ANQGSEA. The CDR3 nucleotides are TGCAGCGCCGGGACAGGGTTTAATTACGAGCAGTACTTC. This codes for CSAGTGFNYEQYF.

The chain has TRBV12-3 or TRBV12-4 and TRBJ1-2; the D is unclear. There are 13 residues in the CDR3. The V end was cut by 1 base, the J end by 4 bases, with 7 bases between. The CDR3 protein is CASSLVGVYGYTF. Here the CDR3 DNA reads TGTGCCAGCAGTTTAGTAGGCGTCTATGGCTACACCTTC.

This clonotype has only a few counts. The genes are TRBV6-2 or TRBV6-3 and TRBJ2-3, with D unclear. This CDR3 comprises 15 residues. CDR1 and CDR2 (germline): MNHEY, SVGEGT. Trimming cost V 8 bases and J 3 bases, with 18 bases left between them. The CDR3 reads CASVPALSVTDTQYF. CDR3 in DNA: TGTGCCAGCGTGCCAGCCCTATCGGTGACAGATACGCAGTATTTT.